This T cell receptor (beta chain) comes out of a study of cytomegalovirus exposure and HLA in healthy donors. V shed 3 bases, J shed 1 base, and the junction held 1 base outside the gene matches. The CDR3 extends over 14 amino acids. Germline CDR1 SGDLS, CDR2 YYNGEE. Study-wide results and caveats: Analyses of presence/absence relied on an assumption of roughly uniform sequencing depth across donors. Some 16,000 TCR beta sequences were associated with HLA alleles at 0.05 false discovery rate in a later analysis.

Healthy people donating bone marrow made up the donors. Vbeta (60) and Jbeta (13) primers were used in the PCR. TCRdb's copy holds only in-frame clones and misses some; the assay was immunoSEQ multiplex PCR. This sample has some 150,000 clones; approximately 81% occur once, and the top ten carry 2.3%. As for this clone: Its antigen remains unknown.

This TCR was sampled from a woman aged 45-60 years in good health and CMV-seronegative. The gene calls are TRBV9 and TRBJ2-1; 7 nucleotides align to TRBD2. Sequenced input: PBMCs. The CDR3 region has the DNA TGTGCCAGCAGCGGGACTAGTTCCTACAATGAGCAGTTCTTC. Protein: CASSGTSSYNEQFF.